Presented here are 4 T cell receptor beta chains from one specimen sequenced in a study of breast tumors, draining lymph nodes, adjacent tissues (dated by TCRdb to between 2015 and 2016). Library construction relied on multiplex PCR. These reads were obtained on an Illumina HiSeq 2000. In TCRdb, the public reads were trimmed at Q25 with fastp and aligned with MiXCR, with productive beta chains retained. Rows are unified per CDR3 protein, each entry keeping the most common DNA and genes. Across this sample there are roughly 15,000 distinct CDR3 sequences, with around 49% seen only once. Over 15% of the sample rests with the top ten. The sequenced material came from tumor-adjacent breast tissue. These TCRs come from a female donor with breast cancer. Some clones in this sample may be carry-over from other donors' samples.

The count of this clonotype is one. The junction departs from germline at one end; a sequencing error may be responsible. The chain joins TRBV5-1 to TRBJ2-3; D is unresolved. The CDR3 is made up of 11 amino acids. From germline, CDR1 is SGHRS and CDR2 YFSETQ. The DNA of the CDR3 is TGCGCCAGCAGCTTGGGACATACGCAGAATTTT. This gives the protein CASSLGHTQNF. Together with reference TRBV5-1 and TRBJ2-3, the CDR3 gives the full variable domain: KAGVTQTPRYLIKTRGQQVTLSCSPISGHRSVSWYQQTPGQGLQFLFEYFSETQRNKGNFPGRFSGRQFSNSRSEMNVSTLELGDSALYLCASSLGHTQNFGPGTRLTVL.

This chain links TRBV20-1 with TRBJ1-2; no clear D. The length of the CDR3 is 13 residues. Trimming stripped 6 bases from V and 3 bases from J, with 14 bases between. CDR1 is DFQATT and CDR2 is SNEGSKA in the germline V gene (reference sequence). The CDR3 region has the DNA TGCAGTGCCCAAGCGGGGTCGGACTATGGCTACACCTTC. This sequence encodes CSAQAGSDYGYTF.

In this sample, this clonotype is medium-sized (0.01 to 0.1%). V is TRBV7-2 and J is TRBJ2-3; D perhaps matches TRBD2 (5 bases). Deletions cut 1 base from V and 5 bases from J, with 13 bases between. Per the germline V gene, CDR1 is SGHTA and CDR2 is FQGNSA. The CDR3 is 15 amino acids. The CDR3 sequence: CASSLDSGAGDTQYF. CDR3 nucleotides: TGTGCCAGCAGCTTAGACAGCGGCGCTGGAGATACGCAGTATTTT.

By sample fraction, this clonotype is medium-sized. This chain joins TRBV10-2 and TRBJ1-3; the D is unclear. Germline values: CDR1 WSHSY, CDR2 SAAADI. Trimming shortened V by 1 base and J by 7 bases, and 8 bases separated the two germline ends. This CDR3 has 13 amino acids. The CDR3 coding sequence is TGCGCCAGCAGTGAGTTTGCCAGGAACACCATATATTTT. The encoded protein is CASSEFARNTIYF.